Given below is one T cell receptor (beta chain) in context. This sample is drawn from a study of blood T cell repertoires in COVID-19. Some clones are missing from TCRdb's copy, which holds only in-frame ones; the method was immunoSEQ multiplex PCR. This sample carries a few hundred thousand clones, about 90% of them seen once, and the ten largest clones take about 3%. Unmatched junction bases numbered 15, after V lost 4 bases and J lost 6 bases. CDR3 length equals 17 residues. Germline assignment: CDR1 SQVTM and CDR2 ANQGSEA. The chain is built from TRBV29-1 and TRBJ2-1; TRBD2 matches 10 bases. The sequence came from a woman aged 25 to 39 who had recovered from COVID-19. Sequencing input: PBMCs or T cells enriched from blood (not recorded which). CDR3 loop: CSVGGTANSGRFNEQFF. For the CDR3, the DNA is TGCAGCGTTGGTGGGACTGCCAATAGCGGGAGGTTCAATGAGCAGTTCTTC.